The 20 T cell receptor beta chains below were found in one sample sequenced in a study of T-cell reconstitution after alpha-beta-depleted transplantation in children. Unique molecular identifiers featured in how the TCRbeta library was prepared. One entry per CDR3 protein, called by TCRdb with MiXCR from the PCR reads. The sample lists about 230,000 distinct CDR3 sequences; 7.5% to 10% were seen once. Sample: PBMCs from the stem cell graft donor, taken from the stem cell graft. The receptors here all came from a human donor who donated a stem cell graft to a child with SCID.

This clonotype was counted at least ten times. The J gene is TRBJ1-2, the V gene TRBV5-5, with a tentative D call TRBD1 (5 bases). The CDR3 loop spans 14 amino acids. Germline values: CDR1 SGHKS, CDR2 YYEKEE (reference sequence). V shed 4 bases and J shed 1 base, with 11 bases lying between them. CDR3 DNA sequence: TGTGCCAGCAGCGCGGACAACTTTAACTATGGCTACACCTTC. The encoded protein is CASSADNFNYGYTF.

Comment on this clonotype: This sequence may be a read error, since a much larger clone differs from it by one base. This chain connects TRBV6-1 to TRBJ2-7; D tentatively fits TRBD1 or TRBD2 (5 bases each). CDR3 length: 14 residues. The ends were cut back, 6 bases at V and 5 bases at J, with 17 bases in the middle. From germline, CDR1 is MNHNS and CDR2 SASEGT. CDR3 bases: TGTGCCAGCAGCCTCGGGGCAGGGCAACACGAGCAGTACTTC. Amino acid sequence: CASSLGAGQHEQYF.

V gene TRBV19 combines with J gene TRBJ2-7, with 11 bases lining up with TRBD2. Germline values: CDR1 LNHDA, CDR2 SQIVND (reference sequence). V lost 5 bases, J lost 2 bases, and 5 bases stayed unmatched. CDR3 length: 15 residues. CDR3 coding DNA: TGTGCCAGTAGTGCGACTAGCGGGGCTACCTACGAGCAGTACTTC. As protein: CASSATSGATYEQYF.

This clonotype has ten or more counts. This chain uses TRBV6-1 with TRBJ2-1, with D possibly TRBD2 on 5 matching bases. The V end lost 2 bases, the J end lost 1 base, and 9 bases lay between the germline ends. The CDR3 length is 15 residues. Germline assignment: CDR1 MNHNS and CDR2 SASEGT. CDR3 protein: CASSEILASYNEQFF. In DNA form, the CDR3 reads TGTGCCAGCAGTGAAATCCTAGCATCCTACAATGAGCAGTTCTTC.

In regard to this clonotype: A read error may be the cause here, since a much bigger clone is one base away. This chain links TRBV29-1 with TRBJ2-1, with 14 positions matching TRBD2. After removal of 7 bases from V and 1 base from J, the junction contained 12 bases not matched to a gene. Per the germline V gene, CDR1 is SQVTM and CDR2 is ANQGSEA. The CDR3 contains 18 residues. CDR3 loop: CSAPVTSGGEHSYNEQFF. CDR3 bases: TGCAGCGCGCCAGTGACTAGCGGGGGGGAACATTCCTACAATGAGCAGTTCTTC.

This clonotype was counted ten times or more. The V gene is TRBV3-1, the J gene TRBJ2-7; tentatively, D is TRBD2 (6 bases). CDR3 length: 12 amino acids. Germline V lookup: CDR1 LGHDT, CDR2 YNNKEL (reference sequence). Trimming left V 4 bases short and J 6 bases short, with 10 bases between. The CDR3 DNA follows: TGTGCCAGCAGCCGGGACTCCCGCGAGCAGTACTTC. Residues: CASSRDSREQYF.

This clonotype was observed at least ten times. The rearrangement uses TRBV6-6 and TRBJ1-2, with 8 bases identical to TRBD1. Germline V gene data show CDR1 as MNHNY and CDR2 as SVGAGI (reference sequence). The trim removed 6 bases at V and 6 bases at J, leaving 6 bases unmatched. CDR3 length equals 13 residues. The CDR3 sequence is CASRETGDDGYTF. The CDR3, as DNA: TGTGCCAGCAGAGAGACAGGGGACGATGGCTACACCTTC.

This clonotype was seen repeatedly, ten times or more. The rearrangement links TRBV5-1 to TRBJ2-7; TRBD1 aligns across 7 bases. The CDR3 has 14 residues. V shed 4 bases and J 5 bases; nucleotides not matched to a gene: 9. Looked up from germline, CDR1 is SGHRS and CDR2 is YFSETQ. The CDR3 bases are TGCGCCAGCAGCGCCTGGGACAGTACAAACGAGCAGTACTTC. It yields the protein CASSAWDSTNEQYF.

In its sample, this clonotype was seen many times. The J gene is TRBJ2-4, the V gene TRBV15; the D gene is possibly TRBD1 (5 bases). The germline V gene encodes CDR1 LNHNV and CDR2 YYDKDF (reference sequence). The germline V and J ends were trimmed by 0 bases and 6 bases, with 21 bases remaining between them. The CDR3 spans 18 residues. CDR3 sequence (DNA): TGTGCCACCAGCAGAGATCCAGGGCAGCCCCCATGGAGAAACATTCAGTACTTC. As protein: CATSRDPGQPPWRNIQYF.

This clonotype has at least ten counts. This chain connects TRBV7-9 to TRBJ2-1, with 7 bases identical to TRBD1. CDR1 SEHNR and CDR2 FQNEAQ come from the germline V gene (reference sequence). There are 15 residues in the CDR3. Trimming took 5 bases from V and 2 from J; bases not matched to a gene: 6. Here the CDR3 reads CASSTDRVTYNEQFF. The CDR3 DNA follows: TGTGCCAGCAGCACAGACAGGGTTACCTACAATGAGCAGTTCTTC.

This clonotype was observed many times. The chain joins TRBV27 to TRBJ1-1, with a possible D match to TRBD1 (5 bases). Germline loops: CDR1 MNHEY, CDR2 SMNVEV (reference sequence). CDR3 length equals 22 residues. The V gene lost 1 base and the J gene lost 0 bases, with 30 bases spanning the gap. CDR3 amino acids: CASSLYPYSPDIGGPLNTEAFF. CDR3 coding DNA: TGTGCCAGCAGTTTATACCCCTATAGCCCGGACATCGGAGGACCGCTGAACACTGAAGCTTTCTTT.

This clonotype was seen at least ten times. The rearrangement links TRBV18 to TRBJ1-5; unclear D gene. The germline V gene encodes CDR1 KGHSH and CDR2 LQKENI. Trimming took 5 bases from V and 0 from J, leaving 8 bases between them. The CDR3 loop spans 14 amino acids. As DNA, the CDR3 is TGTGCCAGCTCAGTAGACAATAGCAATCAGCCCCAGCATTTT. Its translation is CASSVDNSNQPQHF.

In its sample, this clonotype was seen many times. The chain uses TRBV5-1 and TRBJ1-1; D remains ambiguous. Trimming removed 4 bases from V and 5 bases from J, with 15 bases in between. CDR1 and CDR2 (germline): SGHRS, YFSETQ. The length of the CDR3 is 14 residues. Here the CDR3 reads CASSLNVGRTEAFF. The DNA of the CDR3 is TGCGCCAGCAGCCTGAACGTGGGGAGAACTGAAGCTTTCTTT.

This rearrangement joins TRBV9 to TRBJ1-2; tentative D call: TRBD1 (5 bases). Germline V gene data show CDR1 as SGDLS and CDR2 as YYNGEE. V lost 2 bases, J lost 3 bases, and 8 bases lay in between. The CDR3 is 13 amino acids. The CDR3 DNA sequence: TGTGCCAGCAGCGTGGACATCGACTATGGCTACACCTTC. Translated, it gives CASSVDIDYGYTF.

As to this clonotype: A junction boundary mismatches the germline segment, possibly from a read error. The chain recombines TRBV4-1 with TRBJ1-4; D uncertain. Per the germline V gene, CDR1 is MGHRA and CDR2 is YSYEKL. The CDR3 totals 15 residues. CDR3 sequence: CASSQTLGPSYTILF. In nucleotides, the CDR3 is TGCGCCAGCAGCCAAACGCTCGGCCCCTCCTACACGATACTTTTT.

A few counts support this clonotype. The V gene is TRBV7-2, the J gene TRBJ1-2; tentatively, D is TRBD1 (6 bases). Germline CDR1 is SGHTA and CDR2 is FQGNSA. The CDR3 is 15 residues long. Trimming removed 0 bases at V and 2 bases at J, with 10 bases between. CDR3 in amino acids: CASSLASTGNYGYTF. The CDR3 nucleotides read TGTGCCAGCAGCTTAGCGAGTACAGGGAACTATGGCTACACCTTC.

This clonotype was found many times. The J gene is TRBJ1-2, the V gene TRBV9, with D tentatively TRBD1 (6 bases). The length of the CDR3 is 16 residues. Germline V gene lookup returns CDR1 SGDLS and CDR2 YYNGEE. V was clipped by 0 bases and J by 4 bases, with 16 bases between them. The CDR3 DNA reads TGTGCCAGCAGCGTAGCTAGCAGGGGTTCCGTCTATGGCTACACCTTC. It yields the protein CASSVASRGSVYGYTF.

This clonotype has at least ten counts. The chain links TRBV5-4 to TRBJ2-7; 8 bases fit TRBD1. The CDR3 extends over 16 amino acids. V dropped 4 bases and J dropped 2; count of bases not matched to a gene: 11. Germline values: CDR1 SGHNT, CDR2 YYREEE (reference sequence). CDR3 nucleotides: TGTGCCAGCAGCCACCTGATGACAGGGGAGACCTACGAGCAGTACTTC. This gives the protein CASSHLMTGETYEQYF.

This clonotype was picked up a small number of times. This sequence may be a read error, since a much larger clone differs from it by one base. The DNA of the CDR3 is TGCGCCAGCAGAACCGGGACGGGGAACATTGAAGCTTTCTTT. Protein sequence: CASRTGTGNIEAFF. The gene calls are TRBV5-1 and TRBJ1-1; a possible D gene is TRBD1 (5 bases). The CDR3 consists of 14 residues. CDR1 is SGHRS, CDR2 YFSETQ, per germline.

This clonotype has ten or more counts. The chain joins TRBV20-1 to TRBJ2-5; D not certain. The V gene lost 3 bases and the J gene lost 5 bases, with 7 bases spanning the gap. The CDR3 has 11 residues. Per germline, CDR1 DFQATT and CDR2 SNEGSKA (reference sequence). CDR3 sequence (DNA): TGCAGTGCTAGGACCCCGGAGACCCAGTACTTC. Residues: CSARTPETQYF.